This passage covers 2 T cell receptor beta chains from one sample sequenced in a study of CXCR4 blockade with PD-1 therapy in pancreatic cancer. Sequenced by immunoSEQ multiplex PCR; TCRdb stores in-frame clones only, minus some. This table holds 4,000 to 6,500 clones, 55% found once. Specimen: tumor tissue. The receptor source for this set is a human donor with pancreatic ductal adenocarcinoma.

This chain uses TRBV19 with TRBJ1-1; D is uncertain. The V end lost 5 bases, the J end lost 1 base, and 8 bases lay between the germline ends. Per the germline V gene, CDR1 is LNHDA and CDR2 is SQIVND (reference sequence). The CDR3 is 13 residues long. The CDR3 nucleotides are TGTGCCAGTAGTCTAGTGGGGAACACTGAAGCTTTCTTT. This encodes CASSLVGNTEAFF.

The chain employs TRBV18 and TRBJ1-2, with D hard to call. Trimming took 5 bases from V and 4 from J, leaving 11 bases between them. CDR1 KGHSH and CDR2 LQKENI come from the germline V gene. The CDR3 has 13 residues. The CDR3 DNA reads TGTGCCAGCTCATCCTCCCGGGGCTATGGCTACACCTTC. Amino acid sequence: CASSSSRGYGYTF.